The present T cell receptor (beta chain) was sequenced within a study of vaccination and CD4 T cells after COVID-19. At the level of the study: The convalescents, six males and four females, included two who were Hispanic. Overlapping spike peptides from SARS-CoV-2, HCoV-NL63, HCoV-OC43 and HCoV-229E served to stimulate the cells.

The CDR3 is 16 residues long. Germline V gene data show CDR1 as GTSNPN and CDR2 as SVGIG (reference sequence). Trimming at V came to 2 bases and at J to 4 bases, leaving 8 bases not matched to a gene. This clonotype has a handful of counts. The antigen is unknown. CD4+ T cells that had been cultured provided DNA sequenced with the Oncomine TCR Beta short-read assay. Extraction of genomic DNA was performed on cultured CD4+ T cells. TCRdb processed the PCR reads anew with MiXCR; each CDR3 protein has one entry. The data contain thousands of distinct CDR3 sequences, roughly 23% of them singletons. Treatment: roughly ten-day PBMC culture with coronavirus spike peptide pools or control peptides (ViraFEST assay).

This receptor was taken from a human donor who had recovered from COVID-19. The sample taken for sequencing was CD4+ T cells from blood, cultured in vitro. The V and J genes are TRBV30 and TRBJ2-3, with TRBD1 identical over 11 bases. CDR3 sequence: CAWSPGTGGQPDTQYF. In nucleotides, the CDR3 is TGTGCCTGGAGTCCCGGGACAGGGGGACAGCCAGATACGCAGTATTTT.